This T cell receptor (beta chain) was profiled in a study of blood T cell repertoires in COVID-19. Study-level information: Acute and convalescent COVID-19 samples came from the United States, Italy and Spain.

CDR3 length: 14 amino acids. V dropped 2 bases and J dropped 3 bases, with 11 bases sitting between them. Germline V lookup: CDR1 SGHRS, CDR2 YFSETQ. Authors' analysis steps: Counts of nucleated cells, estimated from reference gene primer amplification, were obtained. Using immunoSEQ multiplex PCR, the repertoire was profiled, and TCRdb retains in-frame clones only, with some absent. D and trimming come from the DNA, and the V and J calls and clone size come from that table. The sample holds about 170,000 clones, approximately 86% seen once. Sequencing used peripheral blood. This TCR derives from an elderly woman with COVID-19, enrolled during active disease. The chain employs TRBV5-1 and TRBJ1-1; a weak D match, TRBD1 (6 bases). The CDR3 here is CASSLHRDDTEAFF. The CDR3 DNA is TGCGCCAGCAGCTTACACAGGGATGACACTGAAGCTTTCTTT.